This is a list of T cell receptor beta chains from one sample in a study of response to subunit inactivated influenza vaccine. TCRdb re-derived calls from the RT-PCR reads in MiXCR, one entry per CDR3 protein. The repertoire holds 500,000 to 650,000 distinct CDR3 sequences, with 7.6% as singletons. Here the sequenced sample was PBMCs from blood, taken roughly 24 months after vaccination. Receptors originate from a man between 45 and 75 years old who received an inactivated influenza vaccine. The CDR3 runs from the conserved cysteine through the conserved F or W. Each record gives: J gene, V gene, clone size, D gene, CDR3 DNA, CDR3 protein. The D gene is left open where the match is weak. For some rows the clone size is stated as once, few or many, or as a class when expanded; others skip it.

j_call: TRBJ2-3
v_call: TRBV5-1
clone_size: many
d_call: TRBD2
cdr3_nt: TGCGCCAGCAGCGTCCCTAGCGGGGCAGCAGATACGCAGTATTTT
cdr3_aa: CASSVPSGAADTQYF

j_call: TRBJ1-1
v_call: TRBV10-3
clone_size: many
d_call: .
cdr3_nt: TGTGCCATCAGTGAGCCGGGGTCGGGGGTCACTGAAGCTTTCTTT
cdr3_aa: CAISEPGSGVTEAFF

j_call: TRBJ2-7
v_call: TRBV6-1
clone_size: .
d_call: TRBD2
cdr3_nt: TGTGCCAGCACGCCCTTAGCGGGGGCAGGGGAGCAGTACTTC
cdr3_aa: CASTPLAGAGEQYF

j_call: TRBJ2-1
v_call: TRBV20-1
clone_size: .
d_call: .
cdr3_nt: TGCAGTGCTAGAGACGTTCTAGGATACAATGAGCAGTTCTTC
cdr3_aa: CSARDVLGYNEQFF

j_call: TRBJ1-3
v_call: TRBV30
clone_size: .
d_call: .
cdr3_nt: TGTGCTGCGCCAGTAGGAAACACCATATATTTT
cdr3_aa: CAAPVGNTIYF

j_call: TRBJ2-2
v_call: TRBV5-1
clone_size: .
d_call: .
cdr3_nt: TGCGCCAGCAGGATCCCGGGACCGAACACCGGGGAGCTGTTTTTT
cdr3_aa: CASRIPGPNTGELFF

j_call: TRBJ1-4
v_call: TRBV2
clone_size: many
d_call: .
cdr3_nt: TGTGCCAGCAGTGAATCAGTGGGATATGCAACTAATGAAAAACTGTTTTTT
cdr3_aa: CASSESVGYATNEKLFF

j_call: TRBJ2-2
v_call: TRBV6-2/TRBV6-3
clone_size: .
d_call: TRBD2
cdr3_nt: TGTGCCAGCAGTTACTCATTACTAGCGGGAGGGCCTTACACCGGGGAGCTGTTTTTT
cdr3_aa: CASSYSLLAGGPYTGELFF

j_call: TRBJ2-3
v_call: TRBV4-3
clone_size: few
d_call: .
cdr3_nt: TGCGCCAGCAGCCAAGAATGGGGGCCCAGCACAGATACGCAGTATTTT
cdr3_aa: CASSQEWGPSTDTQYF

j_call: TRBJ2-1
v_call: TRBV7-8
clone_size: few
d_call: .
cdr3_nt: TGTGCCAGCAGCTTAGTCGACGGTCTCATGAATCCCGAGCAGTTCTTC
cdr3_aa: CASSLVDGLMNPEQFF

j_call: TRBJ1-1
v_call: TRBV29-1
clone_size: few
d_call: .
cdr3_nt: TGCAGCGTCACCGGGGGTTCTGAACCTGAAGCTTTCTTT
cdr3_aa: CSVTGGSEPEAFF

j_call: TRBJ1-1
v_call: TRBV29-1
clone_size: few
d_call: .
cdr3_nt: TGCAGCGCTCTGGACACTGAAGCTTTCTTT
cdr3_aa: CSALDTEAFF

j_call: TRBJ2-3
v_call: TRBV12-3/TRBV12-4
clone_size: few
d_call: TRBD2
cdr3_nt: TGTGCCAGCAGTGGTACTAGCGTCTCTAGCACAGATACGCAGTATTTT
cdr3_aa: CASSGTSVSSTDTQYF

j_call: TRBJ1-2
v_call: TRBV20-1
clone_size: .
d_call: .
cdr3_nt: TGCAGTGCTAGGGGCAGCAGGAGGGACGGCTACACCTTC
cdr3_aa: CSARGSRRDGYTF